The 12 T cell receptor beta chains below were found in one sample sequenced in a study of cytomegalovirus exposure and HLA in healthy donors. The PCR contained 60 Vbeta and 13 Jbeta primers. The repertoire was sequenced with immunoSEQ multiplex PCR; TCRdb's copy has only in-frame clones and lacks some. The sample lists about 200,000 clones, about 76% seen once, with approximately 0.4% in the top ten. Source material: PBMCs. The receptors originated from a male donor in good health and CMV-seropositive.

This clone was counted only a few times. CDR3 protein: CASSPYRSSYNEQFF. Written as DNA, the CDR3 is TGTGCCAGCAGTCCGTACAGGTCGTCCTACAATGAGCAGTTCTTC. The gene calls are TRBV27 and TRBJ2-1; D is perhaps TRBD1 (5 bases). CDR1 and CDR2 from the germline V gene are MNHEY and SMNVEV (reference sequence). Between the trimmed V and J ends, which lost 5 bases and 1 base, there was a span of 12 bases. The CDR3 covers 15 residues.

This rearrangement joins TRBV11-2 to TRBJ1-3; possible D gene TRBD1, 6 bases. Germline V gene sequence: CDR1 SGHAT, CDR2 FQNNGV. Trimming removed 5 bases at V and 2 bases at J, with 13 bases between. This CDR3 contains 15 residues. In nucleotides, the CDR3 is TGTGCCAGCAGCCCCACGGGGGGCCCTGGAAACACCATATATTTT. Translated, it gives CASSPTGGPGNTIYF.

V and J are TRBV5-4 and TRBJ1-3; D unclear. This CDR3 spans 14 amino acids. With 2 bases removed from V and 0 bases from J, the gap between germline ends came to 6 bases. Germline CDR1 is SGHNT and CDR2 is YYREEE (reference sequence). The CDR3 DNA reads TGTGCCAGCAGCTTCAGTGACTCTGGAAACACCATATATTTT. Translating it yields CASSFSDSGNTIYF.

This clone is a singleton in its sample. The V and J genes are TRBV10-2 and TRBJ2-3; the match to TRBD1 covers 9 bases. The CDR3 is made up of 13 amino acids. The germline CDR1 and CDR2 sequences are WSHSY and SAAADI. Trimming cost V 4 bases and J 6 bases; bases outside gene matches: 2. CDR3 sequence: CASSGQGEDTQYF. CDR3 bases: TGCGCCAGCAGTGGACAGGGGGAGGATACGCAGTATTTT.

The CDR3 sequence is CAWSNTAGTQYF. CDR3 nucleotides: TGTGCCTGGAGCAATACTGCGGGGACCCAGTACTTC. This chain uses TRBV30 with TRBJ2-5; weak D call: TRBD2 (5 bases). This CDR3 contains 12 residues. Germline values: CDR1 GTSNPN, CDR2 SVGIG (reference sequence). Trimming shortened V by 3 bases and J by 7 bases, and 12 bases separated the two germline ends.

The V call is TRBV5-5, the J call TRBJ1-1, with 7 nucleotides matching TRBD1. Trimming removed 0 bases from V and 4 bases from J; junction bases left unmatched: 3. The CDR3 has 14 residues. CDR1 is SGHKS, CDR2 YYEKEE, per germline (reference sequence). The CDR3 loop reads CASSLVGDSTEAFF. The CDR3, as DNA: TGTGCCAGCAGCTTGGTTGGGGACAGCACTGAAGCTTTCTTT.

The chain recombines TRBV6-1 with TRBJ2-2; 7 positions agree with TRBD2. V lost 8 bases and J lost 7; bases outside the gene matches: 10. Germline loops: CDR1 MNHNS, CDR2 SASEGT. The CDR3 is 14 amino acids. The CDR3 is CASGGRESIGELFF. CDR3 DNA: TGTGCCAGCGGAGGGCGGGAGTCGATCGGGGAGCTGTTTTTT.

V is TRBV5-4 and J is TRBJ1-2; 7 nucleotides agree with TRBD1. This CDR3 has 14 amino acids. V trimming: 2 bases; J trimming: 2 bases; junction bases outside the gene matches: 3. Germline V gene sequence: CDR1 SGHNT, CDR2 YYREEE (reference sequence). As DNA, the CDR3 is TGTGCCAGCAGCTTCAACAGGGGCAACTATGGCTACACCTTC. It yields the protein CASSFNRGNYGYTF.

The rearrangement joins TRBV7-3 to TRBJ2-5, with a possible D match to TRBD2 (6 bases). Germline V gene sequence: CDR1 SGHTA, CDR2 FQGTGA. This CDR3 contains 13 residues. Trimming pared 8 bases from V and 4 bases from J, leaving 14 bases between. CDR3 amino acids: CASPGFGGETQYF. CDR3 in DNA: TGTGCCAGCCCCGGTTTCGGGGGAGAGACCCAGTACTTC.

This clone has a single count. The chain links TRBV6-6 to TRBJ1-1; D is uncertain. The CDR3 totals 12 residues. V was cut by 6 bases and J by 4 bases, with 9 bases left in between. The V gene's germline CDR1 is MNHNY and CDR2 SVGAGI (reference sequence). The CDR3 nucleotides are TGTGCCAGCAGCAACGAGGGCACTGAAGCTTTCTTT. This gives the protein CASSNEGTEAFF.

This clone was seen only a few times. CDR3 sequence (DNA): TGTGCCAGCAGCCAAGAGGGAGGGTCGGGTTCTGGCTACACCTTC. Translated, it gives CASSQEGGSGSGYTF. V gene TRBV4-2 combines with J gene TRBJ1-2; D not resolved. Germline lookup yields CDR1 LGHNA and CDR2 YNFKEQ. The CDR3 runs 15 residues. V was shortened by 0 bases and J by 7 bases, with 15 bases between the two germline ends.

The chain is built from TRBV4-3 and TRBJ1-2; 7 positions agree with TRBD1. Losses at the gene ends were 4 bases for V and 8 bases for J; bases not matched to a gene: 13. The CDR3 sequence is 15 residues long. Germline-derived CDR1 and CDR2 are LGHNA and YSLEER. The CDR3 DNA sequence: TGCGCCAGCAGCCCAAACACAGGGGCCGGGTGGGGCTACACCTTC. Translation: CASSPNTGAGWGYTF.